This T cell receptor (beta chain) was profiled in a study of control samples from healthy donors and cancer patients. The germline V gene encodes CDR1 MNHEY and CDR2 SVGEGT. Trimming pared 5 bases from V and 5 bases from J, leaving 19 bases between. The CDR3 is 15 residues long. Generated by immunoSEQ multiplex PCR, the TCRdb table keeps only in-frame clones and is missing some. The table shows about 120,000 clones, with around 90% occurring only once. The V and J genes are TRBV6-2 or TRBV6-3 and TRBJ2-7, with D possibly matching TRBD2 (5 bases). This TCR came from a man aged 35 to 55 in good health. Input material: blood. CDR3 coding DNA: TGTGCCAGCAGTCCCGGGGTTCACGGACTTGACGAGCAGTACTTC. It codes for CASSPGVHGLDEQYF.